The TCR beta chain described here comes from a study of blood T cell repertoires in COVID-19. As for the study in general: Specimens from acute and convalescent COVID-19 originated in the United States, Italy and Spain.

Everyone who took part was about 18 to 89 years old, and they came from about two dozen US areas. V lost 2 bases and J 1 base, leaving 9 bases between the germline ends. The germline V gene has CDR1 MDHEN and CDR2 SYDVKM. The CDR3 consists of 15 residues. Assay: immunoSEQ multiplex PCR; the TCRdb copy retains only in-frame clones and omits some. The table has about 230,000 clones, roughly nine tenths seen once. Specimen: PBMCs or T cells enriched from blood (not recorded which). The sequence derives from a woman in her 30s with acute COVID-19. J is TRBJ1-5 and V is TRBV28; D is unclear. This CDR3 reads CASSLAGPSNQPQHF. DNA of the CDR3: TGTGCCAGCAGTTTAGCGGGCCCGAGCAATCAGCCCCAGCATTTT.